Below, one TCR beta chain is given with its context. The data stem from a study of blood T cell repertoires in COVID-19. Study-level background: The United States, Italy and Spain supplied acute and convalescent COVID-19 samples. PBMCs, B-cell-depleted T cells, or T cells were the source of the cDNA or gDNA that made up the material.

The repertoire was sequenced with immunoSEQ multiplex PCR; TCRdb's copy has only in-frame clones and lacks some. This repertoire shows roughly 200,000 clones, approximately 86% found once; its top ten account for roughly 3%. There are 17 residues in the CDR3. From germline, CDR1 is MGHDK and CDR2 SYGVNS. Trimming removed 3 bases from V and 6 bases from J; junction bases left unmatched: 12. The sequence came from a man aged 55 to 70 with acute or convalescent COVID-19. The source material was peripheral blood. The genes are TRBV25-1 and TRBJ1-4; 8 bases are shared with TRBD1. The CDR3 nucleotides are TGTGCCAGCAGTGAGGATAATGGGCAGGGGGCTTATGAAAAACTGTTTTTT. Its translation: CASSEDNGQGAYEKLFF.